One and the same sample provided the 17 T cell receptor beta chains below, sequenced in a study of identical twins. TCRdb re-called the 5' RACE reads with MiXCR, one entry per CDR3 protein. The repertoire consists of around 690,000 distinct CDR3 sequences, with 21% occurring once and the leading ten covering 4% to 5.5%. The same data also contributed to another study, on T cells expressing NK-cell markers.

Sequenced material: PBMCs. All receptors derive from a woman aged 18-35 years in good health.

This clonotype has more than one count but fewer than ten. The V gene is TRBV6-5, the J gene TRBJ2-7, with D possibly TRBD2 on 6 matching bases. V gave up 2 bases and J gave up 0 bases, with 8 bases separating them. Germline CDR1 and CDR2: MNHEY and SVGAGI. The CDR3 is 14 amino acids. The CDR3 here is CASSYAGSSYEQYF. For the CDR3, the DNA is TGTGCCAGCAGTTACGCGGGGAGCTCCTACGAGCAGTACTTC.

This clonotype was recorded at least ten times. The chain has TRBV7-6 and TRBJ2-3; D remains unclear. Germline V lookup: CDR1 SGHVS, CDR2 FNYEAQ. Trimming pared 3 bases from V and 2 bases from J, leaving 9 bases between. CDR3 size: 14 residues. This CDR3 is CASSFSVNTDTQYF. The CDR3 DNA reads TGTGCCAGCAGCTTTTCTGTAAACACAGATACGCAGTATTTT.

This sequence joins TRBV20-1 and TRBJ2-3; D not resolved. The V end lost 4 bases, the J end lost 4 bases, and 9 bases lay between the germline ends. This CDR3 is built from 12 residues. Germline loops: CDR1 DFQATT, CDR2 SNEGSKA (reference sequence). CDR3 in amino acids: CSATRYPDTQYF. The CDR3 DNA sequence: TGCAGTGCTACTAGGTACCCAGATACGCAGTATTTT.

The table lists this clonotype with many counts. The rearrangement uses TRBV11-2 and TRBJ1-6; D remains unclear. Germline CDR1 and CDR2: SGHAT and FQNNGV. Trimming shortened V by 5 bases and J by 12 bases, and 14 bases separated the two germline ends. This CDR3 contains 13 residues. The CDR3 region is CASSLGQIRPLHF. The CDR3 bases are TGTGCCAGCAGCCTAGGGCAGATTAGACCCCTCCACTTT.

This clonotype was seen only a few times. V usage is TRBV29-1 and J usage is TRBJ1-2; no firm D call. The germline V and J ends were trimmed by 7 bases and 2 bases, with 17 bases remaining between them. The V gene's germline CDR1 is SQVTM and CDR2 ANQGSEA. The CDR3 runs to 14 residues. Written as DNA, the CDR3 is TGCAGCGCCGGCGGGGAGTTCGCCAACTATGGCTACACCTTC. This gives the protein CSAGGEFANYGYTF. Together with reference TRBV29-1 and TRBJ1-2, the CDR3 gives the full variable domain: SAVISQKPSRDICQRGTSLTIQCQVDSQVTMMFWYRQQPGQSLTLIATANQGSEATYESGFVIDKFPISRPNLTFSTLTVSNMSPEDSSIYLCSAGGEFANYGYTFGSGTRLTVV.

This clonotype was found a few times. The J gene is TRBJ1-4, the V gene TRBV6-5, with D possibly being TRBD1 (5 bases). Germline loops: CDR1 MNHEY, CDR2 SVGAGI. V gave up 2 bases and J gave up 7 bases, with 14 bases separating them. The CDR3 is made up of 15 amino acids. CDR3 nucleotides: TGTGCCAGCAGTTACCGGGGCTTTGGGGGTGAAAAACTGTTTTTT. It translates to CASSYRGFGGEKLFF.

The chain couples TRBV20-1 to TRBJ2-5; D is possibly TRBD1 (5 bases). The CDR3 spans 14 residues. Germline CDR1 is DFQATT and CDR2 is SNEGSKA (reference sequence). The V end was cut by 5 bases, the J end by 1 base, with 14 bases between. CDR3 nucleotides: TGCAGTGCTGGGGTCACAGGACGCCAAGAGACCCAGTACTTC. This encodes CSAGVTGRQETQYF.

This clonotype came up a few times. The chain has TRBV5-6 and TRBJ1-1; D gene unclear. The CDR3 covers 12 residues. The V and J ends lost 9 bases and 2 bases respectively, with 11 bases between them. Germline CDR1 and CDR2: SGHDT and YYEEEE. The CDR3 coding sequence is TGTGCCACCTCCGTGGGAAACACTGAAGCTTTCTTT. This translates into CATSVGNTEAFF. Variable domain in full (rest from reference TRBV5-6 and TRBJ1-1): DAGVTQSPTHLIKTRGQQVTLRCSPKSGHDTVSWYQQALGQGPQFIFQYYEEEERQRGNFPDRFSGHQFPNYSSELNVNALLLGDSALYLCATSVGNTEAFFGQGTRLTVV.

In DNA, the CDR3 is TGTGCCAGCAGCTTAGGGATACGAGGCTACACCTTC. It encodes CASSLGIRGYTF. This sequence joins TRBV7-9 and TRBJ1-2; the D is unclear. Trimming pared 1 base from V and 8 bases from J, leaving 8 bases between. CDR1 and CDR2 from the germline V gene are SEHNR and FQNEAQ (reference sequence). The length of the CDR3 is 12 residues.

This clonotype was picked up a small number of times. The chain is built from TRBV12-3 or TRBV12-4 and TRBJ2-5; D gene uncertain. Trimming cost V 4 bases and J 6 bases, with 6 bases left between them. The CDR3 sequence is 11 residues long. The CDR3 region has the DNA TGTGCCAGCAGTTCGACACAGACCCAGTACTTC. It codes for CASSSTQTQYF.

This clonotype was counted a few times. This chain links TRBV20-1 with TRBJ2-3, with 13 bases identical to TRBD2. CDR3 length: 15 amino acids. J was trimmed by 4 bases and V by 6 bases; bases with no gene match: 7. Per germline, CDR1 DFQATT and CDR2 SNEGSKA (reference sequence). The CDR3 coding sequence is TGCAGTGCCAGGGTGACTAGCGGGAGGCCAGATACGCAGTATTTT. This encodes CSARVTSGRPDTQYF.

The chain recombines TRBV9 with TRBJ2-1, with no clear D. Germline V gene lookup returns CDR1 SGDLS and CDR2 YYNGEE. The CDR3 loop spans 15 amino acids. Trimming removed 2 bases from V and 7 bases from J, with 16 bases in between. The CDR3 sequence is CASSVEGSPLNEQFF. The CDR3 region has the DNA TGTGCCAGCAGCGTGGAAGGCAGCCCCCTGAATGAGCAGTTCTTC.

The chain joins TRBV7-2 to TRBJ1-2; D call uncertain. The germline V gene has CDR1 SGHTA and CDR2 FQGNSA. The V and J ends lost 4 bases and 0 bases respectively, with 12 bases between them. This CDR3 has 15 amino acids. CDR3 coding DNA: TGTGCCAGCAGCTCCGCCCTCGGGGCTAACTATGGCTACACCTTC. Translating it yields CASSSALGANYGYTF.

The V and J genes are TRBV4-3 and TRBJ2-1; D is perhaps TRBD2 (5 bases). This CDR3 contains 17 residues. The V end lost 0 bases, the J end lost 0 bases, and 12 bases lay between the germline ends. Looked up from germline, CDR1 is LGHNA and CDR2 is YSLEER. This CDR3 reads CASSQESGAISYNEQFF. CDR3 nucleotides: TGCGCCAGCAGCCAAGAAAGCGGAGCGATCTCCTACAATGAGCAGTTCTTC.

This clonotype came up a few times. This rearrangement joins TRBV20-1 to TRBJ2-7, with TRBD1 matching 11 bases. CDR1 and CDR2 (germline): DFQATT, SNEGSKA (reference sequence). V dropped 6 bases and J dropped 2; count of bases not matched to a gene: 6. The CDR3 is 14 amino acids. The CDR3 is CSARGQGGTYEQYF. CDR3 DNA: TGCAGTGCCCGGGGACAGGGGGGGACCTACGAGCAGTACTTC.

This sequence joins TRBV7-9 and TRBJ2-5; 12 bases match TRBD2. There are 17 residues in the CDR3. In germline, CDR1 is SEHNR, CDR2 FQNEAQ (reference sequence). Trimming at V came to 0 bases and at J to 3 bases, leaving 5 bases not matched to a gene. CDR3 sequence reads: CASSLAVLAGGEETQYF. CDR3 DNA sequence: TGTGCCAGCAGCTTAGCTGTGCTAGCGGGGGGGGAAGAGACCCAGTACTTC.

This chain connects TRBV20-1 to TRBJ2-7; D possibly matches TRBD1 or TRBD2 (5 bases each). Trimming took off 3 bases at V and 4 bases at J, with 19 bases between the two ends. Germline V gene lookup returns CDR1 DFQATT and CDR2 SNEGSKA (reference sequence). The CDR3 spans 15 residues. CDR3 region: CSARASGTLSYEQYF. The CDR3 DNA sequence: TGCAGTGCTAGGGCCTCCGGGACCCTGAGTTACGAGCAGTACTTC.